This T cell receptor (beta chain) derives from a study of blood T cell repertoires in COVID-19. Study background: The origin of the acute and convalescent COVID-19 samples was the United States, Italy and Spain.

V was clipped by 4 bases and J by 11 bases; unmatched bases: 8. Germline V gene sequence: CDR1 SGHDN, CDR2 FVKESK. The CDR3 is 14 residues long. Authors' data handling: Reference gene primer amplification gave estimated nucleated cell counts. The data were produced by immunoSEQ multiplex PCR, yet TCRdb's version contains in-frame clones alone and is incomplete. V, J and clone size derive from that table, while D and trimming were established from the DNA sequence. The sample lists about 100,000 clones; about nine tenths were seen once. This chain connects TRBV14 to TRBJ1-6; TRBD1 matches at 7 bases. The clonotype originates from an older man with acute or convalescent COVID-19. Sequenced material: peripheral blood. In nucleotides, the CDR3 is TGTGCCAGCAGCCGAGACGACAGGGTGACACCCCTCCACTTT. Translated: CASSRDDRVTPLHF.